This passage covers 7 T cell receptor beta chains from one sample sequenced in a study of T-cell reconstitution after alpha-beta-depleted transplantation in children. Construction of the TCRbeta library involved unique molecular identifiers. TCRdb used MiXCR to reprocess the PCR reads, holding one entry per CDR3 protein. In the table there are 250,000 to 400,000 distinct CDR3 sequences, roughly 21% of which are singletons. Sequencing used PBMCs, mostly from graft donor cells, obtained 180 days after TCRalphabeta/CD19-depleted stem cell transplant. These receptors were collected from a male patient between 10 and 17 years old who had a stem cell transplant for acute lymphoblastic leukemia, so the T cells may come from the graft donor.

The chain couples TRBV20-1 to TRBJ2-7; 12 bases agree with TRBD2. From germline, CDR1 is DFQATT and CDR2 SNEGSKA (reference sequence). V dropped 4 bases and J dropped 3; count of bases not matched to a gene: 4. This CDR3 is built from 14 residues. CDR3: CSATLAGGLYEQYF. DNA for the CDR3: TGCAGTGCTACTCTAGCGGGAGGGCTCTACGAGCAGTACTTC.

V is TRBV6-2 or TRBV6-3 and J is TRBJ2-7, with no clear D. Germline loops: CDR1 MNHEY, CDR2 SVGEGT. The CDR3 has 13 residues. Trimming removed 0 bases from V and 3 bases from J, with 6 bases in between. The CDR3 here is CASSYSPNYEQYF. CDR3 DNA sequence: TGTGCCAGCAGTTACTCCCCCAACTACGAGCAGTACTTC.

This clonotype has more than one count but fewer than ten. This chain uses TRBV29-1 with TRBJ2-7; no definite D call. CDR1 and CDR2 (germline): SQVTM, ANQGSEA. V was trimmed by 6 bases and J by 2 bases, leaving 8 bases between them. The CDR3 totals 11 residues. This chain's CDR3 is CSVLFPYEQYF. CDR3 DNA: TGCAGCGTCCTCTTCCCCTACGAGCAGTACTTC.

A few counts support this clonotype. The chain joins TRBV3-1 to TRBJ1-5; a weak D match, TRBD1 (6 bases). The length of the CDR3 is 15 residues. Trimming removed 4 bases from V and 5 bases from J, with 15 bases in between. Germline V CDR1 and CDR2: LGHDT, YNNKEL (reference sequence). The CDR3 protein is CASSLGGAYHQPQHF. In DNA, the CDR3 is TGTGCCAGCAGCCTCGGGGGCGCCTACCATCAGCCCCAGCATTTT.

This clonotype was detected only a few times. A read error may explain this, as a much larger clone is one base away. CDR3 residues: CASSRSGFSYEQSF. The CDR3 region has the DNA TGTGCCAGCAGCCGTAGCGGATTCTCCTACGAGCAGTCCTTC. The gene calls are TRBV27 and TRBJ2-7, with D possibly TRBD2 on 6 matching bases. This CDR3 has 14 amino acids. CDR1 and CDR2 from the germline V gene are MNHEY and SMNVEV (reference sequence).

The rearrangement uses TRBV20-1 and TRBJ1-6; 7 bases are shared with TRBD1. Germline trimming cut 0 bases from V and 10 bases from J; bases unmatched to any gene: 9. The CDR3 is made up of 15 amino acids. Germline V gives CDR1 DFQATT, CDR2 SNEGSKA (reference sequence). Written as DNA, the CDR3 is TGCAGTGCTAGAGATTTCGGACAGGTCTGGTCACCCCTCCACTTT. The encoded protein is CSARDFGQVWSPLHF.

The chain has TRBV4-1 and TRBJ2-1, with unresolved D. The CDR3 runs to 13 residues. Germline assignment: CDR1 MGHRA and CDR2 YSYEKL. The ends were cut back, 3 bases at V and 3 bases at J, with 6 bases in the middle. The CDR3 here is CASSQAFYNEQFF. The CDR3 nucleotides read TGCGCCAGCAGCCAGGCTTTCTACAATGAGCAGTTCTTC.